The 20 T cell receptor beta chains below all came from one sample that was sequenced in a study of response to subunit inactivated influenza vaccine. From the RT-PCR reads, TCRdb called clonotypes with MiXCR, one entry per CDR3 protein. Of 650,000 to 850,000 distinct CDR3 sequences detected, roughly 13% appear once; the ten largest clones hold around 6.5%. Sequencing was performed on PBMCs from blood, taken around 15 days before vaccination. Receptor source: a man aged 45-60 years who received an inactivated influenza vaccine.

CDR3 sequence: CASRYRESYNEQFF. Written as DNA, the CDR3 is TGTGCCAGCAGATACAGGGAATCCTACAATGAGCAGTTCTTC. The chain joins TRBV28 to TRBJ2-1, with a tentative D call TRBD1 (6 bases). V lost 6 bases and J 1 base, leaving 10 bases between the germline ends. The germline V gene has CDR1 MDHEN and CDR2 SYDVKM. This CDR3 is 14 amino acids long.

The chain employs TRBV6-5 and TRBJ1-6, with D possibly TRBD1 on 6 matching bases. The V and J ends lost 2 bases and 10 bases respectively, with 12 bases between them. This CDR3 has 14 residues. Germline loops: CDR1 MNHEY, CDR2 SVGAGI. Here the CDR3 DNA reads TGTGCCAGCAGTTACGAACAGGGATGGTCACCCCTCCACTTT. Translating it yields CASSYEQGWSPLHF.

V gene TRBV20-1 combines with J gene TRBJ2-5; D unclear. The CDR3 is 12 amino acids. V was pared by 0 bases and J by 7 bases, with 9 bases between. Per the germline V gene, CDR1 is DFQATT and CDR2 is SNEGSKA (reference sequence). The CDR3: CSARDKVGTQYF. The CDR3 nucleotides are TGCAGTGCTAGAGATAAGGTTGGGACCCAGTACTTC.

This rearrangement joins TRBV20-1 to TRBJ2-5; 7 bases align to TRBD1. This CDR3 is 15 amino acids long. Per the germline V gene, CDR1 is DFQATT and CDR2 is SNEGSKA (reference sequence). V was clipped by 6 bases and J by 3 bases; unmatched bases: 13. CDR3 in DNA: TGCAGTGCCAGAAGACTACAGGGGTGGGAAGAGACCCAGTACTTC. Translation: CSARRLQGWEETQYF.

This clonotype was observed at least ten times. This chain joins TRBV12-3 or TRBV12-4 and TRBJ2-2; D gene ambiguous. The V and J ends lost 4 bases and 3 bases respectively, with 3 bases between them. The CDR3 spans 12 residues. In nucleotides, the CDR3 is TGTGCCAGCAGTTACTACACCGGGGAGCTGTTTTTT. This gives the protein CASSYYTGELFF.

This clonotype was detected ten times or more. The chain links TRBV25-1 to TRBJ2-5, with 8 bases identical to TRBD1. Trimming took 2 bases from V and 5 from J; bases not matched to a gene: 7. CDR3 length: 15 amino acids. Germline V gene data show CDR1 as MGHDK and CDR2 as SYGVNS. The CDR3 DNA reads TGTGCCAGCAGTGAACCAGGGGGCTTCGATGAGACCCAGTACTTC. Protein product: CASSEPGGFDETQYF.

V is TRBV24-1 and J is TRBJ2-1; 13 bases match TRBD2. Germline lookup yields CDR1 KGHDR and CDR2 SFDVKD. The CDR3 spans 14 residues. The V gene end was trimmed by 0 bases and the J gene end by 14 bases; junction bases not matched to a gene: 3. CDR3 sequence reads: CATSDLSLAGGEFF. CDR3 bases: TGTGCCACCAGTGATTTGTCACTAGCGGGAGGGGAGTTCTTC.

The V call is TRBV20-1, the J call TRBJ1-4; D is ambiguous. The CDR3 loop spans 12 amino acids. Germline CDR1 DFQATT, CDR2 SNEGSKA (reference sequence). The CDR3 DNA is TGCACTGCCCGGGAAATTAATGAAAAACTGTTTTTT. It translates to CTAREINEKLFF.

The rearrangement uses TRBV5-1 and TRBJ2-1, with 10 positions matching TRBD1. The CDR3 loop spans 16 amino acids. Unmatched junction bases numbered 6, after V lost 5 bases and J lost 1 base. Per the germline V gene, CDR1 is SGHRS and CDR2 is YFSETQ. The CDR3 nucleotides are TGCGCCAGCAGAGATGGGACAGGGGTTTCCTACAATGAGCAGTTCTTC. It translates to CASRDGTGVSYNEQFF.

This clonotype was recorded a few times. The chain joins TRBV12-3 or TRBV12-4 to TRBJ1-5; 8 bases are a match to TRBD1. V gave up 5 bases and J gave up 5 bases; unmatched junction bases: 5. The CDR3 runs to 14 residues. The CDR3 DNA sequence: TGTGCCAGCAGTCCCCGACAGGGGCATCAGCCCCAGCATTTT. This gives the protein CASSPRQGHQPQHF.

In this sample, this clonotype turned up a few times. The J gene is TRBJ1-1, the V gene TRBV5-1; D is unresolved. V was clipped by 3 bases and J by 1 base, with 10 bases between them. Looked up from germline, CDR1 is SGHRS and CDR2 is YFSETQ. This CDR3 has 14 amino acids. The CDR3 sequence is CASSYSTGNTEAFF. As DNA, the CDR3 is TGCGCCAGCAGCTACTCGACGGGGAACACTGAAGCTTTCTTT.

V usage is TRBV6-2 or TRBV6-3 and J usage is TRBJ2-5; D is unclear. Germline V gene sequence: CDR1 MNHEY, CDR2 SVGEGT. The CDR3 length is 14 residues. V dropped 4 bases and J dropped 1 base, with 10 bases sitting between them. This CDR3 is CASSSAPPQETQYF. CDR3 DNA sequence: TGTGCCAGCAGTTCCGCCCCCCCCCAAGAGACCCAGTACTTC.

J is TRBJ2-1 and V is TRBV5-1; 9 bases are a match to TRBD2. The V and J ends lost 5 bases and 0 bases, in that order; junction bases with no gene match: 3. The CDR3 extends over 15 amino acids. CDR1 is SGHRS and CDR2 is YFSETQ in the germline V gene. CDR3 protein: CASRFSGSSYNEQFF. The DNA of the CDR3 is TGCGCCAGCAGATTTAGCGGGAGCTCCTACAATGAGCAGTTCTTC.

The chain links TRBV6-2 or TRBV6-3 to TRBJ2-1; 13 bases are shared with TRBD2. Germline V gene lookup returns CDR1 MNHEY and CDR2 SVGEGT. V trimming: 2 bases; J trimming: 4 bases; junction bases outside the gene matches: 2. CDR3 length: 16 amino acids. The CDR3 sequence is CASSYQLAGGYNEQFF. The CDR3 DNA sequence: TGTGCCAGCAGTTACCAACTAGCGGGGGGGTACAATGAGCAGTTCTTC.

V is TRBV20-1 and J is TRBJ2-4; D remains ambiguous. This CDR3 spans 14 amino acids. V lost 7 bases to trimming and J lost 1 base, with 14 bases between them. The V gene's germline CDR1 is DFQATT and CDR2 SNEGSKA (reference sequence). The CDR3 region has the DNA TGCAGTGTCCTGGGGAAGACGGCCAAAAACATTCAGTACTTC. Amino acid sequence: CSVLGKTAKNIQYF.

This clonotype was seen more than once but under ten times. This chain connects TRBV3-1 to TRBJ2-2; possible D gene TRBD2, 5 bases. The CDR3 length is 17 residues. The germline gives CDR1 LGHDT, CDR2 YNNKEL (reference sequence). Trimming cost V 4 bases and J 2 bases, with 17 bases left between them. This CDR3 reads CASSPRDGEVNTGELFF. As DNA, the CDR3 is TGTGCCAGCAGCCCGAGAGACGGGGAAGTTAACACCGGGGAGCTGTTTTTT.

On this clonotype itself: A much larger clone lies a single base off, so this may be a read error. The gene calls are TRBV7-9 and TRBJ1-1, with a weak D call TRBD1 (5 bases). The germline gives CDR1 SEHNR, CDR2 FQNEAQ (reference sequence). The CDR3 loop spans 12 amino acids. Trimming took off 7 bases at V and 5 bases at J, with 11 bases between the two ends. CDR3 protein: CASTHGGTEAFF. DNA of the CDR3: TGTGCCAGCACCCATGGGGGGACTGAAGCTTTCTTT.

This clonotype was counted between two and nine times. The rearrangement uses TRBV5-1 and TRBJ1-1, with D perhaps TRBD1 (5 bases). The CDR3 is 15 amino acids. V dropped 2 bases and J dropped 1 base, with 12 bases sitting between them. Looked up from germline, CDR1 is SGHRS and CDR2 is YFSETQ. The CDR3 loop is CASSLNGGENTEAFF. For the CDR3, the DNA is TGCGCCAGCAGCTTAAATGGGGGTGAGAACACTGAAGCTTTCTTT.

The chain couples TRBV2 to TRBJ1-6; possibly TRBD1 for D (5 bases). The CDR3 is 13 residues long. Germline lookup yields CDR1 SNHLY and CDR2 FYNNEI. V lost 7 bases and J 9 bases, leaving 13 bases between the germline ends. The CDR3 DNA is TGTGCCAGCAACAGCAGGGCCTCTTCACCCCTCCACTTT. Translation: CASNSRASSPLHF. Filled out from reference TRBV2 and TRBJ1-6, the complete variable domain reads EPEVTQTPSHQVTQMGQEVILRCVPISNHLYFYWYRQILGQKVEFLVSFYNNEISEKSEIFDDQFSVERPDGSNFTLKIRSTKLEDSAMYFCASNSRASSPLHFGNGTRLTVT.

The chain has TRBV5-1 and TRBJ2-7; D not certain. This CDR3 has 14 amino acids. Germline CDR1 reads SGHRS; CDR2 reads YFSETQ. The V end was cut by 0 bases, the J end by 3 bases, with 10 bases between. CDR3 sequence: CASSLDETRYEQYF. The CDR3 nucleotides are TGCGCCAGCAGCTTGGATGAAACCCGCTACGAGCAGTACTTC.